This T cell receptor beta chain stems from a study of cytotoxic CD8 clonotypes in ibrutinib-treated CLL. Whole-study context: Among the samples, the mean was approximately 260,000 productive templates and about 90,000 productive rearrangements.

Trimming left V 2 bases short and J 5 bases short, with 9 bases between. This CDR3 is 13 amino acids long. The germline gives CDR1 SGHAT, CDR2 FQNNGV. TCRdb's copy holds only in-frame clones and misses some; the assay was immunoSEQ multiplex PCR. The table lists some 84,000 clones, roughly 84% of them singletons. The origin of this receptor is a human donor with chronic lymphocytic leukemia. The rearrangement links TRBV11-2 to TRBJ2-5, with D possibly being TRBD1 or TRBD2 (6 bases each). Specimen: PBMCs, collected before ibrutinib treatment. The CDR3 nucleotides are TGTGCCAGCAGCTTAATAGGGGGGGAGACCCAGTACTTC. It encodes CASSLIGGETQYF.